The sequence of this T cell receptor (beta chain) was determined in a study of cytomegalovirus exposure and HLA in healthy donors. Findings of the study overall: Cytomegalovirus-associated TCR beta chains were listed, numbering 164. A missense variant in DCLRE1C was later tied to TCR beta V- and J-gene trimming.

Unrecorded immune exposure was likely among donors, who were nominally healthy when sampled. This clone has only a few counts. What it binds is unknown. Trimming shortened V by 5 bases and J by 3 bases, and 16 bases separated the two germline ends. The CDR3 extends over 16 amino acids. The germline V gene encodes CDR1 SGHTA and CDR2 FQGNSA. Amplification used 60 Vbeta primers and 13 Jbeta primers. Original analysis: Per a later analysis, the number of unique TCR beta chains was 75 million to 90 million, of which roughly 11 million were shared. Assay used: immunoSEQ multiplex PCR; TCRdb lists only in-frame clones, some missing. V, J and clone size were drawn from that table, and D and trimming were deduced from the DNA. The sample has approximately 150,000 clones, roughly 70% seen once.

The origin of this receptor is a woman aged 18-35 years in good health and CMV-seropositive. The rearrangement links TRBV7-2 to TRBJ2-2, with unresolved D. Sequenced input: PBMCs. The CDR3 sequence is CASSHPWNSDTGELFF. In DNA, the CDR3 is TGTGCCAGCAGCCATCCTTGGAACAGTGACACCGGGGAGCTGTTTTTT.